This T cell receptor (beta chain) appears in the sequencing data of a study of resident and recirculating memory T cells in vitiligo. This CDR3 is 13 amino acids long. Germline CDR1 reads SGHDT; CDR2 reads YYEEEE. V lost 0 bases to trimming and J lost 3 bases, with 3 bases between them. Assay used: immunoSEQ multiplex PCR; TCRdb lists only in-frame clones, some missing. In the table there are 70,000 to 75,000 clones, approximately 89% of which are singletons. Points from the study as a whole: TCR sequences were not conserved across biopsy sites or patients.

With regard to this clone: Antigen unknown.

The material sequenced was blood. The rearrangement joins TRBV5-6 to TRBJ2-2; D gene unclear. This TCR was sampled from a male donor with vitiligo. As DNA, the CDR3 is TGTGCCAGCAGCTTGGCCGACACCGGGGAGCTGTTTTTT. Translating gives CASSLADTGELFF.